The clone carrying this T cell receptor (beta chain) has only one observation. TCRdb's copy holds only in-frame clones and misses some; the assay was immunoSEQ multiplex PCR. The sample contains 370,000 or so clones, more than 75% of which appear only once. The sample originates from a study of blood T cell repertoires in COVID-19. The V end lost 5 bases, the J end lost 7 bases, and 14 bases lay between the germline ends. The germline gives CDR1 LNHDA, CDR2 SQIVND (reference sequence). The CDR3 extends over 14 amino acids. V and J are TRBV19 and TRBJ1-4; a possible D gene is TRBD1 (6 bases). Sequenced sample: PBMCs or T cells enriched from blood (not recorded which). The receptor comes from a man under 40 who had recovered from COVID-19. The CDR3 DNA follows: TGTGCCAGTAGTGGGCAGGGGATGGGTGAAAAACTGTTTTTT. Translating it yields CASSGQGMGEKLFF. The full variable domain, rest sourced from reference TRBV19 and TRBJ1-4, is DGGITQSPKYLFRKEGQNVTLSCEQNLNHDAMYWYRQDPGQGLRLIYYSQIVNDFQKGDIAEGYSVSREKKESFPLTVTSAQKNPTAFYLCASSGQGMGEKLFFGSGTQLSVL.